Listed below are T cell receptor beta chains from one sample, sequenced in a study of cytotoxic CD8 clonotypes in ibrutinib-treated CLL. Assay used: immunoSEQ multiplex PCR; TCRdb lists only in-frame clones, some missing. The repertoire has fewer than 35,000 clones, approximately 69% of them found once; the top ten carry 28%. The sequencing here drew on PBMCs, taken before ibrutinib treatment. The receptors were sampled from a human donor with chronic lymphocytic leukemia. CDR3s include the opening cysteine and the closing phenylalanine or tryptophan. Each record gives: CDR3 length, V gene, D gene, J gene, clone size, CDR3 DNA, CDR3 protein. The D gene is left open where the match is weak. A clone size is listed for some rows: how often the clone was seen (once, few, many), or a class if it is expanded.

cdr3_length: 13
v_call: TRBV19
d_call: TRBD2
j_call: TRBJ2-5
clone_size: .
cdr3_nt: TGTGCCAGTCGAACTAGCGGCCAAGAGACCCAGTACTTC
cdr3_aa: CASRTSGQETQYF

cdr3_length: 17
v_call: TRBV7-6
d_call: .
j_call: TRBJ2-5
clone_size: .
cdr3_nt: TGTGCCAGCAGCCTAGGGAGTTGGGGGACATGGGGATGGGAGCAGTACTTC
cdr3_aa: CASSLGSWGTWGWEQYF

cdr3_length: 13
v_call: TRBV2
d_call: .
j_call: TRBJ2-7
clone_size: few
cdr3_nt: TGTGCCACCCAGAAACAACCCTCCTACGAGCAGTACTTC
cdr3_aa: CATQKQPSYEQYF

cdr3_length: 14
v_call: TRBV30
d_call: .
j_call: TRBJ1-4
clone_size: .
cdr3_nt: TGTGCCTGGAGTGTACCCGGGCCGAGAGAAAAACTGTTTTTT
cdr3_aa: CAWSVPGPREKLFF

cdr3_length: 15
v_call: TRBV7-9
d_call: .
j_call: TRBJ1-3
clone_size: .
cdr3_nt: TGTGCCAGCAGCCCAGGGGACCACTCTGGAAACACCATATATTTT
cdr3_aa: CASSPGDHSGNTIYF

cdr3_length: 13
v_call: TRBV12-5
d_call: .
j_call: TRBJ2-1
clone_size: .
cdr3_nt: TGTGCTAGTGGTTTGGAGGGATGGAATGAGCAGTTCTTC
cdr3_aa: CASGLEGWNEQFF

cdr3_length: 13
v_call: TRBV7-9
d_call: .
j_call: TRBJ2-7
clone_size: .
cdr3_nt: TGTGCCAGCAGCTTAGCAGAAACCTACGAGCAGTACTTC
cdr3_aa: CASSLAETYEQYF

cdr3_length: 19
v_call: TRBV11-2
d_call: .
j_call: TRBJ2-7
clone_size: .
cdr3_nt: TGTGCCAGCAGCTTAGTCTTCCCCAGGTATAGCGGAGACTCCTACGAGCAGTACTTC
cdr3_aa: CASSLVFPRYSGDSYEQYF

cdr3_length: 13
v_call: TRBV7-9
d_call: TRBD2
j_call: TRBJ2-7
clone_size: .
cdr3_nt: TGTGCCACCACCCGGGGGGGAAAGGACGAGCAGTACTTC
cdr3_aa: CATTRGGKDEQYF

cdr3_length: 12
v_call: TRBV6-1
d_call: .
j_call: TRBJ2-7
clone_size: .
cdr3_nt: TGTGCCAGCAGTCCTCAGGGCTACGAGCAGTACTTC
cdr3_aa: CASSPQGYEQYF

cdr3_length: 15
v_call: TRBV6-1
d_call: .
j_call: TRBJ1-2
clone_size: few
cdr3_nt: TGTGCCAGCGGTCCCTCCTGGGTGGCTGACTATGGCTACACCTTC
cdr3_aa: CASGPSWVADYGYTF

cdr3_length: 14
v_call: TRBV18
d_call: .
j_call: TRBJ1-2
clone_size: .
cdr3_nt: TGTGCCAGCTCACCTCGGGAGGGTATGTATGGCTACACCTTC
cdr3_aa: CASSPREGMYGYTF

cdr3_length: 12
v_call: TRBV29-1
d_call: .
j_call: TRBJ2-1
clone_size: .
cdr3_nt: TGCAGCGTTGAAGATCGGGAGAATGAGCAGTTCTTC
cdr3_aa: CSVEDRENEQFF

cdr3_length: 14
v_call: TRBV7-9
d_call: .
j_call: TRBJ2-5
clone_size: .
cdr3_nt: TGTGCCAGCAGCTTAGTTCTAGGAGTGGAGACCCAGTACTTC
cdr3_aa: CASSLVLGVETQYF

cdr3_length: 14
v_call: TRBV30
d_call: .
j_call: TRBJ1-2
clone_size: few
cdr3_nt: TGTGCCTGGAGTGTAGCGGGACCTAACTATGGCTACACCTTC
cdr3_aa: CAWSVAGPNYGYTF

cdr3_length: 14
v_call: TRBV7-9
d_call: TRBD2
j_call: TRBJ2-7
clone_size: once
cdr3_nt: TGTGCCAGCAGCTTAGGGGGACTAGTTTACGAGCAGTACTTC
cdr3_aa: CASSLGGLVYEQYF

cdr3_length: 13
v_call: TRBV15
d_call: .
j_call: TRBJ1-6
clone_size: .
cdr3_nt: TGTGCCACCAGCCCAAATCGGGCGTCGCCCCTCCACTTT
cdr3_aa: CATSPNRASPLHF

cdr3_length: 13
v_call: TRBV7-2
d_call: TRBD1
j_call: TRBJ1-1
clone_size: .
cdr3_nt: TGTGCCAGCAGCTTGCCCGGGACAGGGACAGCTTTCTTT
cdr3_aa: CASSLPGTGTAFF

cdr3_length: 14
v_call: TRBV18
d_call: .
j_call: TRBJ1-2
clone_size: .
cdr3_nt: TGTGCCAGCTCACTTGGCGGACTTTCCTATGGCTACACCTTC
cdr3_aa: CASSLGGLSYGYTF

cdr3_length: 13
v_call: TRBV5-6
d_call: .
j_call: TRBJ1-2
clone_size: .
cdr3_nt: TGTGCCAGCAGCTTGGCGGAGAACTATGGCTACACCTTC
cdr3_aa: CASSLAENYGYTF

cdr3_length: 13
v_call: TRBV28
d_call: TRBD1
j_call: TRBJ1-2
clone_size: .
cdr3_nt: TGTGCCAGCAGAGTAACAGGGGTTGCCGGCTACACCTTC
cdr3_aa: CASRVTGVAGYTF

cdr3_length: 18
v_call: TRBV15
d_call: TRBD2
j_call: TRBJ2-3
clone_size: few
cdr3_nt: TGTGCCACCAGCAGAGTGTACCTAGCGGGGGGGAACACAGATACGCAGTATTTT
cdr3_aa: CATSRVYLAGGNTDTQYF

cdr3_length: 12
v_call: TRBV7-6
d_call: .
j_call: TRBJ2-3
clone_size: .
cdr3_nt: TGTGCCAGCAGCTTAGTGGCAGATACGCAGTATTTT
cdr3_aa: CASSLVADTQYF

cdr3_length: 11
v_call: TRBV6-1
d_call: .
j_call: TRBJ1-5
clone_size: .
cdr3_nt: TGTGCCAGCAGTGCGAATCAGCCCCAGCATTTT
cdr3_aa: CASSANQPQHF

cdr3_length: 16
v_call: TRBV6-5
d_call: .
j_call: TRBJ2-1
clone_size: .
cdr3_nt: TGTGCCAGCAGTTACTCTTGGCAGAGCTCCTACAATGAGCAGTTCTTC
cdr3_aa: CASSYSWQSSYNEQFF